These 13 T cell receptor beta chains came from one sample sequenced in a study of T-cell reconstitution after alpha-beta-depleted transplantation in children. For TCRbeta, the library was prepared with unique molecular identifiers. TCRdb reprocessed the PCR reads with MiXCR, giving one entry per CDR3 protein. The table records hundreds of thousands of distinct CDR3 sequences, around 13% of them present only once. Sequences were derived from PBMCs from the stem cell graft donor, sampled from the stem cell graft. The receptors shown here come from a human donor who donated a stem cell graft to a child with combined immunodeficiency.

Concerning this clonotype: One end of the junction does not line up with germline, which may come from a read error. The chain uses TRBV29-1 and TRBJ2-7; 8 bases fit TRBD2. The germline CDR1 and CDR2 sequences are SQVTM and ANQGSEA. The CDR3 length is 13 residues. CDR3 nucleotides: TGCAGCGCGCAACTAGCGGACTCCTACGAGGAGTACTTC. It translates to CSAQLADSYEEYF.

This sequence joins TRBV19 and TRBJ1-1; TRBD1 matches at 8 bases. The germline V gene has CDR1 LNHDA and CDR2 SQIVND (reference sequence). Trimming at V came to 6 bases and at J to 1 base, leaving 7 bases not matched to a gene. CDR3 length equals 15 residues. CDR3 in DNA: TGTGCCAGTAGCCCGGACAGGGCGGAGAACACTGAAGCTTTCTTT. The encoded protein is CASSPDRAENTEAFF.

This clonotype was seen many times. V usage is TRBV29-1 and J usage is TRBJ2-1; D perhaps matches TRBD1 (5 bases). There are 12 residues in the CDR3. Germline lookup yields CDR1 SQVTM and CDR2 ANQGSEA. V was clipped by 4 bases and J by 3 bases, with 7 bases between them. The CDR3: CSVGGNYNEQFF. CDR3 coding DNA: TGCAGCGTTGGGGGCAACTACAATGAGCAGTTCTTC.

The chain links TRBV7-9 to TRBJ1-1; no definite D call. The germline gives CDR1 SEHNR, CDR2 FQNEAQ (reference sequence). The CDR3 is 15 residues long. V shed 1 base and J shed 0 bases, with 9 bases lying between them. The chain's CDR3 is CASSLEGMLNTEAFF. CDR3 nucleotides: TGTGCCAGCAGCTTAGAAGGGATGCTGAACACTGAAGCTTTCTTT.

This clonotype was seen at least ten times. The chain combines TRBV6-2 or TRBV6-3 with TRBJ1-1; no reliable D call. The germline V gene encodes CDR1 MNHEY and CDR2 SVGEGT. The CDR3 spans 13 residues. V lost 0 bases and J 8 bases, leaving 10 bases between the germline ends. The CDR3 reads CASSYSNGGEAFF. The CDR3 bases are TGTGCCAGCAGTTACTCGAATGGCGGAGAAGCTTTCTTT.

The chain recombines TRBV12-3 or TRBV12-4 with TRBJ1-1, with 7 nucleotides matching TRBD1. Losses at the gene ends were 6 bases for V and 3 bases for J; bases not matched to a gene: 7. This CDR3 has 14 amino acids. This CDR3 reads CASRLTGSHTEAFF. The CDR3 region has the DNA TGTGCCAGCAGACTGACAGGGAGTCACACTGAAGCTTTCTTT.

The chain is built from TRBV27 and TRBJ2-7; no clear D. CDR1 is MNHEY, CDR2 SMNVEV, per germline (reference sequence). This CDR3 is 16 amino acids long. V was pared by 0 bases and J by 0 bases, with 12 bases between. CDR3 sequence reads: CASSLSRPPHSYEQYF. The CDR3 nucleotides read TGTGCCAGCAGTTTATCCCGTCCCCCCCACTCCTACGAGCAGTACTTC.

This clonotype has just a few counts. V usage is TRBV9 and J usage is TRBJ2-7; D not certain. The CDR3 runs 15 residues. Trimming stripped 0 bases from V and 4 bases from J, with 14 bases between. Germline loops: CDR1 SGDLS, CDR2 YYNGEE. CDR3 DNA: TGTGCCAGCAGCGTAGAGGCGACCGGCGCGTACGAGCAGTACTTC. This encodes CASSVEATGAYEQYF.

This clonotype was seen a few times. The V gene is TRBV20-1, the J gene TRBJ1-4; no firm D call. V was cut by 5 bases and J by 7 bases, with 11 bases left in between. CDR3 length: 12 amino acids. In germline, CDR1 is DFQATT, CDR2 SNEGSKA (reference sequence). The CDR3 sequence: CSAFPGFEKLFF. Written as DNA, the CDR3 is TGCAGTGCTTTCCCAGGTTTTGAAAAACTGTTTTTT.

This clonotype has ten or more counts. The gene calls are TRBV21-1 and TRBJ2-1; the table's D gene call, TRBD2, was not cross checked with the DNA. TRBV21-1 is marked as a pseudogene. The CDR3 length is 15 residues. Here the CDR3 DNA reads TGTGCCAACAGACACAGAGTAGCGGAACACAATGAGCAGTTCTTC. It yields the protein CANRHRVAEHNEQFF.

This chain uses TRBV6-1 with TRBJ1-3; 7 bases fit TRBD1. The CDR3 is 15 amino acids. V trimming: 6 bases; J trimming: 0 bases; junction bases outside the gene matches: 5. Germline V gives CDR1 MNHNS, CDR2 SASEGT. The chain's CDR3 is CASSRGTDSGNTIYF. In nucleotides, the CDR3 is TGTGCCAGCAGCCGCGGGACAGACTCTGGAAACACCATATATTTT.

This clonotype was seen at least ten times. The rearrangement joins TRBV14 to TRBJ2-3; 8 nucleotides line up with TRBD2. The CDR3 is made up of 19 amino acids. V was clipped by 4 bases and J by 1 base; unmatched bases: 16. Germline CDR1 reads SGHDN; CDR2 reads FVKESK. CDR3 loop: CASSPLPYIAGIGTDTQYF. The CDR3 DNA reads as TGTGCCAGCAGCCCCCTCCCTTATATAGCGGGAATTGGCACAGATACGCAGTATTTT.

The chain carries TRBV10-3 and TRBJ2-1; perhaps TRBD2 as D (5 bases). CDR1 and CDR2 (germline): ENHRY, SYGVKD. The CDR3 runs to 16 residues. The ends were cut back, 4 bases at V and 2 bases at J, with 15 bases in the middle. The CDR3 region is CAISGTWEGPYNEQFF. CDR3 nucleotide sequence: TGTGCCATCAGTGGGACTTGGGAAGGACCCTACAATGAGCAGTTCTTC.